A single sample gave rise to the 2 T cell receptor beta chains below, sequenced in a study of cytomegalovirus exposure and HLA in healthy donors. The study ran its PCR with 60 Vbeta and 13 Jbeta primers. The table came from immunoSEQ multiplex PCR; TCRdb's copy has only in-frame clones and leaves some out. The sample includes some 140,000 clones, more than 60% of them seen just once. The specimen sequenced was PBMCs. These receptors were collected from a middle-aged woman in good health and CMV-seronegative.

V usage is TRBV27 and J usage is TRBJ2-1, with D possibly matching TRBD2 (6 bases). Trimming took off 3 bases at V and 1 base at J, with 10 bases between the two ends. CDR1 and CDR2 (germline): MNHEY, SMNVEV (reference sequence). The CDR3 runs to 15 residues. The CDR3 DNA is TGTGCCAGCAGTTTCGATCGGGGGTCCTACAATGAGCAGTTCTTC. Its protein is CASSFDRGSYNEQFF.

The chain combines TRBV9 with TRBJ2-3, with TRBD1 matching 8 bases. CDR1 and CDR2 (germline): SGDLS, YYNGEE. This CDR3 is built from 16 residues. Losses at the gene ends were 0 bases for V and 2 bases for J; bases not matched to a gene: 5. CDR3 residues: CASSVAGDRPTDTQYF. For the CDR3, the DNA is TGTGCCAGCAGCGTAGCTGGGGACAGGCCCACAGATACGCAGTATTTT.